This T cell receptor (beta chain) was captured by sequencing in a study of OX40 agonist ivuxolimab in advanced cancers. Germline CDR1 is MNHNS and CDR2 is SASEGT. The CDR3 loop spans 17 amino acids. The trim removed 3 bases at V and 4 bases at J, leaving 10 bases unmatched. This table comes from immunoSEQ multiplex PCR, and its TCRdb copy is limited to in-frame clones, with some not included. The data show approximately 70,000 clones, around four fifths seen once. This specimen was CD4+ or CD8+ T cells sorted from blood, taken in a trial of the OX40 agonist ivuxolimab. This sequence was found in an adult with an advanced solid tumor such as melanoma, head and neck, liver or kidney cancer. The gene calls are TRBV6-1 and TRBJ2-1, with 9 bases that match TRBD2. CDR3 sequence reads: CASSDGWPSGAYNEQFF. CDR3 in DNA: TGTGCCAGCAGTGACGGTTGGCCTAGCGGGGCGTACAATGAGCAGTTCTTC.